The 32 T cell receptor beta chains below were found in one sample sequenced in a study of OX40 agonist ivuxolimab in advanced cancers. Library preparation employed the immunoSEQ multiplex PCR assay. In TCRdb, the immuneACCESS table is reduced to in-frame sequences with V and J assigned. These tables do not hold every clone; where another copy was compared, an unresolved V gene accounts for under half, and the others remain unexplained. Within this sample are around 30,000 clones, with around 90% of them counted one time only. Clones ranked in the top ten supply 58% of the sample. This specimen consisted of CD4+ or CD8+ T cells sorted from blood, obtained in a trial of the OX40 agonist ivuxolimab. The receptors were sampled from an adult with an advanced solid tumor such as melanoma, head and neck, liver or kidney cancer.

The CDR3 DNA follows: TGTGCCAGCAGCTTAGCATTTTCCAGGCGAGACAAAAACATTCAGTACTTC. Residues: CASSLAFSRRDKNIQYF. This chain uses TRBV11-2 with TRBJ2-4; D is unclear. From germline, CDR1 is SGHAT and CDR2 FQNNGV. V was pared by 1 base and J by 3 bases, with 16 bases between. CDR3 length: 17 residues.

V is TRBV7-9 and J is TRBJ2-7; TRBD1 matches 8 bases. V was clipped by 1 base and J by 4 bases; unmatched bases: 9. Germline values: CDR1 SEHNR, CDR2 FQNEAQ (reference sequence). This CDR3 spans 16 amino acids. The CDR3 nucleotides are TGTGCCAGCAGCTTAGAGGGTGGCAGGGGGCTTTACGAGCAGTACTTC. Its protein product is CASSLEGGRGLYEQYF. The full variable domain, with the rest looked up from reference TRBV7-9 and TRBJ2-7, is DTGVSQNPRHKITKRGQNVTFRCDPISEHNRLYWYRQTLGQGPEFLTYFQNEAQLEKSRLLSDRFSAERPKGSFSTLEIQRTEQGDSAMYLCASSLEGGRGLYEQYFGPGTRLTVT.

The chain employs TRBV4-2 and TRBJ2-3, with D perhaps TRBD1 or TRBD2 (5 bases each). The germline V gene has CDR1 LGHNA and CDR2 YNFKEQ. The CDR3 sequence is 14 residues long. Trimming took 3 bases from V and 6 from J, leaving 13 bases between them. The DNA for the CDR3 is TGTGCCAGCAGCCAGCTGATAGGGGACGATACGCAGTATTTT. Protein: CASSQLIGDDTQYF.

V is TRBV27 and J is TRBJ2-2, with D hard to call. Trimming shortened V by 6 bases and J by 1 base, and 3 bases separated the two germline ends. The V gene's germline CDR1 is MNHEY and CDR2 SMNVEV (reference sequence). The CDR3 runs to 12 residues. CDR3 loop: CASSLNTGELFF. The CDR3 nucleotides read TGTGCCAGCAGCTTGAACACCGGGGAGCTGTTTTTT.

V and J are TRBV5-1 and TRBJ1-1; TRBD1 aligns across 8 bases. From germline, CDR1 is SGHRS and CDR2 YFSETQ. CDR3 length: 14 residues. The ends lost 2 bases at V and 10 bases at J; junction bases unmatched: 10. The CDR3 region has the DNA TGCGCCAGCAGCTTCGGACAGGGCGAATCGGGAGCTTTCTTT. Amino acid sequence: CASSFGQGESGAFF.

The V and J genes are TRBV15 and TRBJ1-4; D not resolved. Germline V gives CDR1 LNHNV, CDR2 YYDKDF (reference sequence). V was cut by 0 bases and J by 7 bases, with 24 bases left in between. The CDR3 is made up of 19 amino acids. CDR3 nucleotide sequence: TGTGCCACCAGCAGAGAGGGCTGGGGTGCGGCATCTGGATCTGAAAAACTGTTTTTT. It translates to CATSREGWGAASGSEKLFF.

The V call is TRBV21-1, the J call TRBJ2-7; no check of the table's D call, TRBD2, against the DNA was made. TRBV21-1 is tagged as a pseudogene. CDR3 length: 15 residues. CDR3 coding DNA: TGTGCCAGCAGCATTGCCGGGGACTATACTTACGAGCAGTACTTC. This sequence encodes CASSIAGDYTYEQYF.

The V and J genes are TRBV6-4 and TRBJ2-2, with D unclear. There are 17 residues in the CDR3. V was trimmed by 0 bases and J by 3 bases, leaving 14 bases between them. In germline, CDR1 is MRHNA, CDR2 SNTAGT. CDR3 DNA sequence: TGTGCCAGCAGTGACTCCCCGAGCGAGTTGGACACCGGGGAGCTGTTTTTT. Its protein product is CASSDSPSELDTGELFF.

The chain employs TRBV19 and TRBJ2-7; TRBD1 agrees at 7 bases. The CDR3 loop spans 13 amino acids. The trim removed 5 bases at V and 4 bases at J, leaving 5 bases unmatched. Germline CDR1 is LNHDA and CDR2 is SQIVND (reference sequence). CDR3 nucleotide sequence: TGTGCCAGTAGTCCGGGACAGCCGTACGAGCAGTACTTC. It is translated as CASSPGQPYEQYF.

The chain has TRBV7-9 and TRBJ2-1; D is possibly TRBD1 (6 bases). CDR1 is SEHNR and CDR2 is FQNEAQ in the germline V gene (reference sequence). Trimming pared 3 bases from V and 9 bases from J, leaving 18 bases between. The CDR3 has 15 residues. CDR3 protein: CASSFESLKGVEQFF. The CDR3 DNA sequence: TGTGCCAGCAGCTTTGAATCCCTTAAGGGGGTTGAGCAGTTCTTC.

This clone was counted between two and nine times. The chain joins TRBV2 to TRBJ2-7, with 9 bases matching TRBD2. The CDR3 extends over 14 amino acids. V lost 1 base, J lost 6 bases, and 4 bases stayed unmatched. CDR1 is SNHLY and CDR2 is FYNNEI in the germline V gene. This CDR3 reads CASSEGGGAGEQYF. CDR3 bases: TGTGCCAGCAGTGAAGGCGGGGGGGCCGGCGAGCAGTACTTC.

This rearrangement joins TRBV7-2 to TRBJ1-1, with 9 bases that match TRBD1. V shed 2 bases, J shed 5 bases, and the junction held 12 bases outside the gene matches. Germline assignment: CDR1 SGHTA and CDR2 FQGNSA. The CDR3 has 17 residues. Here the CDR3 reads CASSLLGTGFIRTEAFF. CDR3 DNA sequence: TGTGCCAGCAGCTTATTAGGGACAGGGTTTATTCGGACTGAAGCTTTCTTT.

V usage is TRBV28 and J usage is TRBJ1-1; no clear D. CDR3 length: 11 residues. The V and J ends lost 1 base and 3 bases respectively, with 0 bases between them. Per germline, CDR1 MDHEN and CDR2 SYDVKM. CDR3 protein: CASSLYTEAFF. CDR3 DNA sequence: TGTGCCAGCAGTTTATACACTGAAGCTTTCTTT.

The chain uses TRBV13 and TRBJ1-3; TRBD1 is a possible D gene (5 bases). Trimming took off 5 bases at V and 2 bases at J, with 13 bases between the two ends. Germline values: CDR1 PRHDT, CDR2 FYEKMQ (reference sequence). This CDR3 has 15 amino acids. CDR3 DNA sequence: TGTGCCAGCAGCGAGTCTCAGGGAACTGGAAACACCATATATTTT. Translation gives CASSESQGTGNTIYF.

V usage is TRBV11-3 and J usage is TRBJ1-1; TRBD1 might be the D (6 bases). The CDR3 totals 13 residues. Trimming shortened V by 6 bases and J by 11 bases, and 19 bases separated the two germline ends. Per germline, CDR1 SGHNT and CDR2 YENEEA. The CDR3 reads CASSYGTGTSAFF. CDR3 coding DNA: TGTGCCAGCAGTTACGGCACCGGGACATCGGCTTTCTTT.

The genes are TRBV5-1 and TRBJ2-3; the match to TRBD2 covers 8 bases. The CDR3 totals 16 residues. Per the germline V gene, CDR1 is SGHRS and CDR2 is YFSETQ. Trimming at V came to 1 base and at J to 4 bases, leaving 8 bases not matched to a gene. The CDR3 region has the DNA TGCGCCAGCAGCTTGTACGGGCGGGGGGCAGCAGATACGCAGTATTTT. Protein product: CASSLYGRGAADTQYF.

V is TRBV5-6 and J is TRBJ2-7; D gene uncertain. Germline assignment: CDR1 SGHDT and CDR2 YYEEEE. CDR3 length equals 12 residues. The germline V and J ends were trimmed by 2 bases and 7 bases, with 10 bases remaining between them. The CDR3 DNA reads TGTGCCAGCAGCTTAGGCCCCGGAGAGCAGTACTTC. Translation: CASSLGPGEQYF. The full variable domain, in which reference TRBV5-6 and TRBJ2-7 provide the parts outside the CDR3, is DAGVTQSPTHLIKTRGQQVTLRCSPKSGHDTVSWYQQALGQGPQFIFQYYEEEERQRGNFPDRFSGHQFPNYSSELNVNALLLGDSALYLCASSLGPGEQYFGPGTRLTVT.

The V call is TRBV5-4, the J call TRBJ2-3; D might be TRBD2 (7 bases). Germline loops: CDR1 SGHNT, CDR2 YYREEE (reference sequence). The CDR3 covers 17 residues. V lost 0 bases and J lost 2, with 16 bases in between. The CDR3 coding sequence is TGTGCCAGCAGCTTGGAAGGCCGGGGGGCTTCCACAGATACGCAGTATTTT. It yields the protein CASSLEGRGASTDTQYF.

V is TRBV30 and J is TRBJ2-7; D is ambiguous. Trimming removed 0 bases at V and 3 bases at J, with 15 bases between. CDR1 is GTSNPN and CDR2 is SVGIG in the germline V gene (reference sequence). CDR3 length equals 15 residues. CDR3 coding DNA: TGTGCCTGGAGTGTACTTGGGCAGGAAATCTACGAGCAGTACTTC. This codes for CAWSVLGQEIYEQYF.

This clone was seen more than once but under ten times. The CDR3 region has the DNA TGTGCCAGCAGCTTAGAAGGCGGAAGCTCCTACAATGAGCAGTTCTTC. It specifies CASSLEGGSSYNEQFF. The V gene is TRBV11-2, the J gene TRBJ2-1; D is ambiguous. Trimming removed 0 bases from V and 0 bases from J, with 9 bases in between. The CDR3 extends over 16 amino acids. The germline CDR1 and CDR2 sequences are SGHAT and FQNNGV.

V usage is TRBV6-5 and J usage is TRBJ2-7, with D perhaps matching TRBD1 (5 bases). The V end was cut by 10 bases, the J end by 4 bases, with 17 bases between. CDR1 MNHEY and CDR2 SVGAGI come from the germline V gene. The CDR3 is 13 residues long. CDR3 sequence reads: CATRQGIGYEQYF. The CDR3 bases are TGTGCCACCCGTCAGGGAATCGGGTACGAGCAGTACTTC.

The J gene is TRBJ2-2, the V gene TRBV28, with D possibly being TRBD1 (5 bases). The germline V and J ends were trimmed by 5 bases and 2 bases, with 12 bases remaining between them. CDR1 is MDHEN and CDR2 is SYDVKM in the germline V gene. The CDR3 spans 15 residues. The CDR3 loop reads CASSTDTINTGELFF. The CDR3 nucleotides read TGTGCCAGCAGTACGGACACAATTAACACCGGGGAGCTGTTTTTT. Using reference TRBV28 and TRBJ2-2 for the parts outside the CDR3, the full variable domain is DVKVTQSSRYLVKRTGEKVFLECVQDMDHENMFWYRQDPGLGLRLIYFSYDVKMKEKGDIPEGYSVSREKKERFSLILESASTNQTSMYLCASSTDTINTGELFFGEGSRLTVL.

This clone was seen only a few times. The chain combines TRBV11-2 with TRBJ2-1, with no clear D. V was trimmed by 4 bases and J by 8 bases, leaving 6 bases between them. The CDR3 covers 11 residues. Germline V CDR1 and CDR2: SGHAT, FQNNGV. The chain's CDR3 is CASSSSHEQFF. The CDR3 bases are TGTGCCAGCAGCTCGTCGCATGAGCAGTTCTTC.

The chain recombines TRBV5-5 with TRBJ1-2; the D gene is possibly TRBD1 (6 bases). The CDR3 runs to 16 residues. V lost 3 bases and J lost 7, with 22 bases in between. Germline lookup yields CDR1 SGHKS and CDR2 YYEKEE (reference sequence). The CDR3 bases are TGTGCCAGCAGCTCTGAATCCGACAGGATCACTCTTGGCTACACCTTC. It specifies CASSSESDRITLGYTF.

This chain uses TRBV30 with TRBJ2-7, with 11 bases that match TRBD1. This CDR3 spans 15 amino acids. Per the germline V gene, CDR1 is GTSNPN and CDR2 is SVGIG (reference sequence). V lost 4 bases to trimming and J lost 2 bases; unmatched junction nucleotides: 7. The CDR3: CAWNVGTGGTYEQYF. The CDR3 nucleotides are TGTGCCTGGAACGTAGGGACAGGGGGGACCTACGAGCAGTACTTC. The full variable domain, rest sourced from reference TRBV30 and TRBJ2-7, is SQTIHQWPATLVQPVGSPLSLECTVEGTSNPNLYWYRQAAGRGLQLLFYSVGIGQISSEVPQNLSASRPQDRQFILSSKKLLLSDSGFYLCAWNVGTGGTYEQYFGPGTRLTVT.

CDR3 coding DNA: TGTGCCAGCAGTTTATCTCCTAGCGGGGGGGGTGTAGAGACCCAGTACTTC. Its translation is CASSLSPSGGGVETQYF. The chain joins TRBV27 to TRBJ2-5; 12 nucleotides line up with TRBD2. J gave up 4 bases and V 0 bases, and 6 bases lay outside the gene matches. From germline, CDR1 is MNHEY and CDR2 SMNVEV (reference sequence). The CDR3 extends over 17 amino acids.

The chain employs TRBV27 and TRBJ2-7; 10 nucleotides match TRBD2. The V gene's germline CDR1 is MNHEY and CDR2 SMNVEV (reference sequence). V was clipped by 3 bases and J by 4 bases; unmatched bases: 3. CDR3 length equals 14 residues. The CDR3 DNA reads as TGTGCCAGCAGTTTCGCTAGCGGGGGATACGAGCAGTACTTC. Translated: CASSFASGGYEQYF.

The chain joins TRBV6-5 to TRBJ2-7; perhaps TRBD1 as D (5 bases). Looked up from germline, CDR1 is MNHEY and CDR2 is SVGAGI. V shed 0 bases and J shed 3 bases, with 12 bases lying between them. CDR3 length: 15 residues. The CDR3 sequence is CASSYSNTGDYEQYF. In DNA form, the CDR3 reads TGTGCCAGCAGTTACTCGAACACAGGTGACTACGAGCAGTACTTC.

This chain joins TRBV29-1 and TRBJ2-1; unclear D gene. The V end was cut by 2 bases, the J end by 7 bases, with 15 bases between. The V gene's germline CDR1 is SQVTM and CDR2 ANQGSEA. This CDR3 is 14 amino acids long. CDR3 loop: CSVESDSSGNEQFF. The CDR3 DNA sequence: TGCAGCGTTGAATCGGATTCTTCTGGGAATGAGCAGTTCTTC.

The chain links TRBV10-1 to TRBJ2-1, with D possibly TRBD2 on 6 matching bases. Germline-derived CDR1 and CDR2 are WNHNN and SYGVQD (reference sequence). The CDR3 runs 14 residues. V lost 0 bases to trimming and J lost 8 bases, with 11 bases between them. CDR3 sequence (DNA): TGCGCCAGCAGTGAGTCAGGAGGGGCGGATGAGCAGTTCTTC. Protein: CASSESGGADEQFF.

V gene TRBV4-1 combines with J gene TRBJ1-3; D is uncertain. The germline CDR1 and CDR2 sequences are MGHRA and YSYEKL. There are 15 residues in the CDR3. Deletions cut 4 bases from V and 7 bases from J, with 17 bases between. The chain's CDR3 is CASSLGEGGRNTIYF. The CDR3 DNA sequence: TGCGCCAGCAGCCTCGGGGAGGGCGGGCGGAACACCATATATTTT.

This chain uses TRBV28 with TRBJ1-1; D remains unclear. The CDR3 has 11 residues. Germline CDR1 and CDR2: MDHEN and SYDVKM. V shed 5 bases and J shed 7 bases, with 8 bases lying between them. CDR3 nucleotide sequence: TGTGCCAGCAGTGAATGGGGTGAAGCTTTCTTT. Translating it yields CASSEWGEAFF.